This T cell receptor (beta chain) was sequenced in a study of blood T cell repertoires in COVID-19. The V end was cut by 0 bases, the J end by 1 base, with 13 bases between. Germline CDR1 and CDR2: SGHNT and YYREEE (reference sequence). This CDR3 is built from 16 residues. Using immunoSEQ multiplex PCR, the repertoire was profiled, and TCRdb retains in-frame clones only, with some absent. This repertoire shows some 200,000 clones, roughly four fifths found once; its top ten account for about 1.3%. This receptor was identified in a woman in her 40s with acute COVID-19. The V call is TRBV5-4, the J call TRBJ2-5; D gene ambiguous. The sample comprised PBMCs or T cells enriched from blood (not recorded which). The CDR3 DNA reads as TGTGCCAGCAGCTTGGGGGTGACTCCAGTCCAAGAGACCCAGTACTTC. Protein product: CASSLGVTPVQETQYF.